Listed here are 23 T cell receptor beta chains from one sample, sequenced in a study of cytomegalovirus exposure and HLA in healthy donors. The PCR employed 60 Vbeta primers together with 13 Jbeta primers. Method: immunoSEQ multiplex PCR; TCRdb's copy keeps in-frame clones and lacks some. This sample yields fewer than 200,000 clones, of which approximately 80% are seen a single time; about 9.6% belongs to the top ten. The specimen sequenced was PBMCs. These TCRs come from a young man in good health and CMV-seropositive.

This clone was seen just once. CDR3 in amino acids: CASSQGAAGGYEQYF. The DNA for the CDR3 is TGTGCCAGCAGCCAAGGGGCGGCGGGGGGTTACGAGCAGTACTTC. The chain couples TRBV14 to TRBJ2-7, with TRBD2 matching over 8 bases. Trimming at V came to 1 base and at J to 4 bases, leaving 6 bases not matched to a gene. CDR1 is SGHDN, CDR2 FVKESK, per germline. This CDR3 has 15 amino acids.

CDR3 nucleotides: TGTGCCACCAGCAGAGATCTCAGCGCTAGGGGGGAGACCCAGTACTTC. Its translation is CATSRDLSARGETQYF. V is TRBV15 and J is TRBJ2-5, with TRBD1 as a possible D gene (6 bases). Looked up from germline, CDR1 is LNHNV and CDR2 is YYDKDF (reference sequence). Between the trimmed V and J ends, which lost 0 bases and 5 bases, there was a span of 16 bases. The CDR3 loop spans 16 amino acids.

The chain combines TRBV16 with TRBJ2-2; TRBD2 matches at 11 bases. The CDR3 loop spans 16 amino acids. The ends lost 4 bases at V and 4 bases at J; junction bases unmatched: 5. CDR1 is KGHSY, CDR2 FQNENV, per germline. CDR3 amino acids: CASSPRTSGLTGELFF. The CDR3 bases are TGTGCCAGCAGCCCCCGGACTAGCGGGCTCACCGGGGAGCTGTTTTTT.

V is TRBV2 and J is TRBJ2-2; 9 positions agree with TRBD2. This CDR3 has 16 amino acids. Trimming cost V 5 bases and J 4 bases; bases outside gene matches: 8. Germline loops: CDR1 SNHLY, CDR2 FYNNEI. CDR3 nucleotide sequence: TGTGCCAGCAGTCCCCCGACTAGCGGCCTCACCGGGGAGCTGTTTTTT. It translates to CASSPPTSGLTGELFF. Full variable domain (missing parts from reference TRBV2 and TRBJ2-2): EPEVTQTPSHQVTQMGQEVILRCVPISNHLYFYWYRQILGQKVEFLVSFYNNEISEKSEIFDDQFSVERPDGSNFTLKIRSTKLEDSAMYFCASSPPTSGLTGELFFGEGSRLTVL.

The chain employs TRBV9 and TRBJ2-1, with TRBD2 matching over 10 bases. Germline V lookup: CDR1 SGDLS, CDR2 YYNGEE. The CDR3 has 16 amino acids. V shed 4 bases, J shed 5 bases, and the junction held 9 bases outside the gene matches. As DNA, the CDR3 is TGTGCCAGCAGCACCGAGGTAGCGGGAGGCGACAATGAGCAGTTCTTC. It specifies CASSTEVAGGDNEQFF. Supplemented by reference TRBV9 and TRBJ2-1, the full variable domain reads DSGVTQTPKHLITATGQRVTLRCSPRSGDLSVYWYQQSLDQGLQFLIQYYNGEERAKGNILERFSAQQFPDLHSELNLSSLELGDSALYFCASSTEVAGGDNEQFFGPGTRLTVL.

The chain uses TRBV13 and TRBJ1-5; D gene unclear. This CDR3 has 15 amino acids. Trimming cost V 0 bases and J 0 bases, with 6 bases left between them. Germline V gives CDR1 PRHDT, CDR2 FYEKMQ (reference sequence). The CDR3 sequence is CASSLGFHSNQPQHF. The CDR3 DNA is TGTGCCAGCAGCTTAGGATTCCATAGCAATCAGCCCCAGCATTTT.

The chain is built from TRBV30 and TRBJ1-1; TRBD1 aligns across 7 bases. Germline assignment: CDR1 GTSNPN and CDR2 SVGIG (reference sequence). V dropped 3 bases and J dropped 0; count of bases not matched to a gene: 10. The CDR3 is 16 amino acids. The CDR3 coding sequence is TGTGCCTGGAGCTGGACAGGAAAAGGGATGAACACTGAAGCTTTCTTT. Its translation is CAWSWTGKGMNTEAFF.

The V gene is TRBV5-1, the J gene TRBJ2-5; D might be TRBD2 (6 bases). The better agreement between TRBJ2-7 and the DNA end casts doubt on the J call. This CDR3 is built from 16 residues. Looked up from germline, CDR1 is SGHRS and CDR2 is YFSETQ. For the CDR3, the DNA is TGCGCCAGCAGCTTGGCGCCGGGGGACTGGGGCAACGAGCAGTACTTC. It yields the protein CASSLAPGDWGNEQYF.

The chain has TRBV5-1 and TRBJ2-6, with D possibly being TRBD2 (5 bases). The germline V gene encodes CDR1 SGHRS and CDR2 YFSETQ. This CDR3 contains 18 residues. V lost 2 bases and J 0 bases, leaving 15 bases between the germline ends. DNA of the CDR3: TGCGCCAGCAGCTTCGACGGGATGAGAAGCTCTGGGGCCAACGTCCTGACTTTC. It encodes CASSFDGMRSSGANVLTF.

This chain joins TRBV5-6 and TRBJ1-2, with 7 positions matching TRBD1. Trimming cost V 1 base and J 5 bases; bases outside gene matches: 5. The germline V gene encodes CDR1 SGHDT and CDR2 YYEEEE. The CDR3 contains 14 residues. CDR3 coding DNA: TGTGCCAGCAGCTTGTCGGGACAGCCTTATGGCTACACCTTC. Its protein is CASSLSGQPYGYTF.

The CDR3 nucleotides read TGTGCCAGCAGCCCAGGGGCGCTAAGCACAGATACGCAGTATTTT. It yields the protein CASSPGALSTDTQYF. The rearrangement joins TRBV7-8 to TRBJ2-3; a weak D match, TRBD1 (6 bases). CDR3 length: 15 residues. Germline V lookup: CDR1 SGHVS, CDR2 FQNEAQ. Trimming left V 5 bases short and J 0 bases short, with 12 bases between. The whole variable domain, filled in from reference TRBV7-8 and TRBJ2-3, reads GAGVSQSPRYKVAKRGQDVALRCDPISGHVSLFWYQQALGQGPEFLTYFQNEAQLDKSGLPSDRFFAERPEGSVSTLKIQRTQQEDSAVYLCASSPGALSTDTQYFGPGTRLTVL.

This chain uses TRBV18 with TRBJ1-4; TRBD1 aligns across 9 bases. The CDR3 runs 15 residues. Germline V gene data show CDR1 as KGHSH and CDR2 as LQKENI. The ends lost 5 bases at V and 6 bases at J; junction bases unmatched: 7. The CDR3 spells CASSSGQGLYEKLFF. As DNA, the CDR3 is TGTGCCAGCTCATCCGGACAGGGGCTATATGAAAAACTGTTTTTT.

The CDR3 sequence: CASSLGGLDYGYTF. CDR3 nucleotide sequence: TGTGCCAGCAGCTTGGGAGGGTTGGACTATGGCTACACCTTC. The V and J genes are TRBV7-9 and TRBJ1-2; D is unresolved. The V gene's germline CDR1 is SEHNR and CDR2 FQNEAQ (reference sequence). Deletions cut 3 bases from V and 3 bases from J, with 11 bases between. The CDR3 spans 14 residues.

The gene calls are TRBV15 and TRBJ1-5; the match to TRBD1 covers 7 bases. The V segment lost 3 bases and the J segment 9 bases; nucleotides outside the gene matches: 8. The CDR3 is 14 amino acids. Germline CDR1 LNHNV, CDR2 YYDKDF (reference sequence). Here the CDR3 reads CATSSDREVLPQHF. The CDR3 coding sequence is TGTGCCACCAGCAGCGACAGGGAGGTTTTGCCCCAGCATTTT. Full variable domain (missing parts from reference TRBV15 and TRBJ1-5): DAMVIQNPRYQVTQFGKPVTLSCSQTLNHNVMYWYQQKSSQAPKLLFHYYDKDFNNEADTPDNFQSRRPNTSFCFLDIRSPGLGDTAMYLCATSSDREVLPQHFGDGTRLSIL.

Remarks on this clone: Compared with germline, one end of the junction differs, possibly owing to a read error. The J gene is TRBJ1-2, the V gene TRBV7-9, with 11 bases identical to TRBD1. Germline values: CDR1 SEHNR, CDR2 FQNEAQ (reference sequence). The CDR3 sequence is 14 residues long. CDR3 nucleotides: TGTTCCAGCAGCTGGACAGGGGGCGCTCGGGGCTACACCTTC. It specifies CSSSWTGGARGYTF.

This clone was counted between two and nine times. The chain has TRBV5-8 and TRBJ2-2, with 8 bases lining up with TRBD2. Germline V lookup: CDR1 SGHTS, CDR2 YDEGEE. V lost 2 bases and J lost 5; bases outside the gene matches: 8. This CDR3 is 16 amino acids long. CDR3 in amino acids: CASSFSTGGPTGELFF. DNA for the CDR3: TGTGCCAGCAGCTTTTCGACGGGGGGGCCGACCGGGGAGCTGTTTTTT.

Concerning this clone: At one boundary the junction diverges from the germline segment, which might be a read error. The rearrangement joins TRBV7-9 to TRBJ2-7, with D possibly matching TRBD1 (7 bases). This CDR3 is built from 16 residues. CDR1 is SEHNR and CDR2 is FQNEAQ in the germline V gene (reference sequence). CDR3 nucleotides: TGTTCCAGCAGCGACAGGGTTGGGACTGGGAATGGGGAGCAGTACTTC. Its protein is CSSSDRVGTGNGEQYF.

This clone turned up a few times. The chain employs TRBV7-8 and TRBJ2-1, with a possible D match to TRBD2 (5 bases). The CDR3 extends over 13 amino acids. The germline V gene has CDR1 SGHVS and CDR2 FQNEAQ. V lost 2 bases to trimming and J lost 5 bases, with 7 bases between them. The CDR3 sequence is CASSLTGNNEQFF. The CDR3 region has the DNA TGTGCCAGCAGCTTAACGGGGAACAATGAGCAGTTCTTC.

The CDR3 bases are TGTGCCAGCAGCGTACAGGGGATTCAAGAGACCCAGTACTTC. Protein sequence: CASSVQGIQETQYF. The rearrangement links TRBV9 to TRBJ2-5, with D possibly matching TRBD1 (6 bases). Per germline, CDR1 SGDLS and CDR2 YYNGEE. Trimming removed 1 base from V and 2 bases from J, with 9 bases in between. This CDR3 has 14 residues.

CDR3 DNA sequence: TGTGCCACCAGCAGAGGGACAGGGGCGGGGACCCAGTACTTC. Its protein is CATSRGTGAGTQYF. The chain recombines TRBV15 with TRBJ2-5, with 9 bases lining up with TRBD1. Germline loops: CDR1 LNHNV, CDR2 YYDKDF (reference sequence). V was pared by 1 base and J by 7 bases, with 4 bases of the junction left unmatched. There are 14 residues in the CDR3.

The chain is built from TRBV7-7 and TRBJ2-3; D is possibly TRBD2 (6 bases). CDR3 length: 14 residues. V lost 8 bases to trimming and J lost 3 bases, with 15 bases between them. Germline V lookup: CDR1 SSHAT, CDR2 FNYEAQ (reference sequence). This CDR3 is CASSRLALTDTQYF. CDR3 nucleotides: TGTGCCAGCTCGAGGCTAGCGCTGACAGATACGCAGTATTTT.

The V call is TRBV2, the J call TRBJ2-5; 7 positions match TRBD2. CDR1 is SNHLY and CDR2 is FYNNEI in the germline V gene. The ends lost 3 bases at V and 5 bases at J; junction bases unmatched: 9. The CDR3 sequence is 15 residues long. CDR3 DNA: TGTGCCAGCAGTGATAATGCTAGCGGCGGGGAGACCCAGTACTTC. It is translated as CASSDNASGGETQYF.

The gene calls are TRBV27 and TRBJ1-2, with D perhaps matching TRBD1 (5 bases). CDR3 length: 16 residues. Germline lookup yields CDR1 MNHEY and CDR2 SMNVEV (reference sequence). Trimming left V 2 bases short and J 5 bases short, with 18 bases between. CDR3 protein: CASSLSLTGSGYGYTF. The CDR3 nucleotides read TGTGCCAGCAGTTTAAGTCTTACAGGCAGTGGATATGGCTACACCTTC.